This section outlines one TCR beta chain sequence together with its context. The data were obtained in a study of blood T cell repertoires in COVID-19. Study details: Spain, Italy and the United States supplied samples that represented acute and convalescent COVID-19. From T cells, B-cell-depleted T cells, or PBMCs came the material, which was cDNA or gDNA.

In the original processing: Estimation of nucleated cell counts was performed using reference gene primer amplification. Generated by immunoSEQ multiplex PCR, the TCRdb table keeps only in-frame clones and is missing some. Clonal size and the V and J genes are those of that table, whereas D and trimming came from the DNA. The repertoire includes under 200,000 clones, around 87% of them detected once, and over 7% sits in the top ten. The CDR3 is 15 amino acids. Trimming took off 4 bases at V and 5 bases at J, with 18 bases between the two ends. Germline V gene sequence: CDR1 SEHNR, CDR2 FQNEAQ (reference sequence).

The genes are TRBV7-9 and TRBJ2-7; D perhaps matches TRBD1 (5 bases). Sequencing input: peripheral blood. This clonotype originated in a woman older than 75 in a cohort sampled during active or convalescent COVID-19. The CDR3 DNA reads as TGTGCCAGCAGCTCATGGGAACAGGACCTAGACGAGCAGTACTTC. Translated: CASSSWEQDLDEQYF.